This entry is about one TCR beta chain. This clone was detected only a few times. Its antigen is currently not known. No qualities accompany the bases; no much larger clone lies one base away. Library creation used the immunoSEQ multiplex PCR assay. On the study's bioinformatics: A statistical classification framework was built for diagnosing cytomegalovirus status from the catalog of TCR beta chain sequences. Entries here come from immuneACCESS through TCRdb and include only in-frame sequences with V and J called. Some clones fail to appear in such tables; in the studies checked, an unresolved V gene covers under half of the shortfall, and the cause of the remainder is unknown. V and J calls and clone size are copied from that table; D and trimming were computed from the DNA. This sample comprises under 150,000 clones, more than 75% of them detected only once. Jointly, the top ten make up approximately 10% of the sample.

The donors belonged to the validation cohort of over a hundred subjects, which was separate from the roughly 670-subject first cohort. CDR1 and CDR2 were assigned from the germline V gene as SQVTM and ANQGSEA. The CDR3 numbers 13 residues from cysteine through phenylalanine. Only the CDR3 region is kept as DNA, spanning 39 bases read in frame from base 1. V loses 7 bases, J loses 10 bases, and the germline ends lie 17 bases apart. This sample was included in a study of cytomegalovirus exposure and HLA in healthy donors (dated by TCRdb to about 2017). Study-wide context: A later analysis indicated that the 120 validation repertoires were generated on the platform also employed for the 700 or so repertoires of the first cohort. Besides the first cohort of roughly 660 subjects, a separate validation cohort made up of 95 to 150 different subjects was used. High-throughput TCR immunosequencing, statistical association of individual TCRs with disease status, and machine learning were combined to predict cytomegalovirus infection status. The study was designed to test whether signatures of past pathogen exposure could be identified by cataloging public T cell receptors.

Results the study describes overall, beyond this receptor: Three of the identified cytomegalovirus-associated TCR beta chains were confirmed in vitro to be specific for cytomegalovirus antigens. A total of some 180 TCR beta chains were listed by the study as associated with cytomegalovirus. A later analysis found that TCRs clustered in the first cohort also tended to co-occur in the 120 or so validation repertoires, with 94% of cluster scores above 0. The classifier was reported to diagnose cytomegalovirus status with high specificity and sensitivity in both the original cohort and the validation cohort. The validation cohort had no HLA typing available for a later analysis, so co-occurrence within that cohort was assessed over all 120 or so repertoires. Most TCR sequences were observed very rarely across donors, whereas some public TCRs were present in many individuals. The authors suggested that the approach could potentially be extended to other disease states and immunological phenotypes.

The sequence derives from a man younger than 35 in good health and CMV-seropositive. The rearrangement combines TRBV29-1 with TRBJ1-6, and TRBD1 may be the D gene, going by 5 matching bases. Source material: PBMCs. The nucleotide sequence is given as TGCAGCGCCTACCCGACAGACGGGTCACCCCTCCACTTT. The translation is CSAYPTDGSPLHF.